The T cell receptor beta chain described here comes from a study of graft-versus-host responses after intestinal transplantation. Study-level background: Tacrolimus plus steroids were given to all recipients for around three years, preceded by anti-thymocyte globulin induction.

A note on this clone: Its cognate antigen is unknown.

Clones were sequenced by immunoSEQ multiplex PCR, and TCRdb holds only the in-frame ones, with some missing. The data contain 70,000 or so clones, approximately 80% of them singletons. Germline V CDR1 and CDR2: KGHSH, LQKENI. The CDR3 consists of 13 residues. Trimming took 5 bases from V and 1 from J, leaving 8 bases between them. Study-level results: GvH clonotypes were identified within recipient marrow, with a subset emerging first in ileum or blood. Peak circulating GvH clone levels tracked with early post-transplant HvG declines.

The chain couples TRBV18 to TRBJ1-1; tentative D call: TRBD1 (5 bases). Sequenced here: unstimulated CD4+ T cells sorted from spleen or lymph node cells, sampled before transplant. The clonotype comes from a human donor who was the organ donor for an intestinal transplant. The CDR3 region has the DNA TGTGCCAGCTCATGGCAGGGGAACACTGAAGCTTTCTTT. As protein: CASSWQGNTEAFF. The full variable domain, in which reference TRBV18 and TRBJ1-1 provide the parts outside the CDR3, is NAGVMQNPRHLVRRRGQEARLRCSPMKGHSHVYWYRQLPEEGLKFMVYLQKENIIDESGMPKERFSAEFPKEGPSILRIQQVVRGDSAAYFCASSWQGNTEAFFGQGTRLTVV.